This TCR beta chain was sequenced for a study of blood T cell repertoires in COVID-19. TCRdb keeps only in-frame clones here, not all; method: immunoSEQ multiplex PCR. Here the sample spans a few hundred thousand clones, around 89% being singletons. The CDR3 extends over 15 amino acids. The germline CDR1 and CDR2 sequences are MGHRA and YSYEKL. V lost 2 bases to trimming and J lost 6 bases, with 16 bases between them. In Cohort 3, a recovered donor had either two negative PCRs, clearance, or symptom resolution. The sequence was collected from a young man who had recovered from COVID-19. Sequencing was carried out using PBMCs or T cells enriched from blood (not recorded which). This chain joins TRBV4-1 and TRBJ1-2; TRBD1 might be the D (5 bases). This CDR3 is CASSQSTASFDGYTF. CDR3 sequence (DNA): TGCGCCAGCAGCCAATCGACAGCCTCTTTTGATGGCTACACCTTC.